This T cell receptor (beta chain) was sequenced during a study of tumor-infiltrating lymphocytes in primary liver carcinoma. Each 20-30 mg portion of unsorted bulk tissue served as the source for co-extraction of RNA and DNA. As regards this clonotype: One junction end disagrees with the germline gene, perhaps due to a read error.

Total RNA amounting to roughly 0.5 ug was the source from which TCR beta cDNA was made with a constant-region primer. Amplification in three nested multiplex PCR rounds with slightly modified ARM-PCR gave rise to TCR beta libraries. With TRBV1-TRBV30 forward primers and a C-beta reverse primer, the first two PCR rounds were run for approximately 9 cycles each. TCRdb reprocessed the multiplex PCR reads via MiXCR and lists one record per CDR3 protein. The table records around 190,000 distinct CDR3 sequences, about 82% of them present only once. The CDR3 is 17 amino acids. Germline values: CDR1 SQVTM, CDR2 ANQGSEA.

Sequenced input: tumor tissue from primary liver carcinoma. The V gene is TRBV29-1, the J gene TRBJ2-1; 7 nucleotides agree with TRBD2. The sequence was obtained from a man between 35 and 55 years old with primary liver carcinoma and hepatitis B virus infection. CDR3 nucleotide sequence: TGCAGAATTGAAGGGAGGGGCCTAGCGGAGATCTACAATAAGCAGTTCTTC. Translated: CRIEGRGLAEIYNKQFF.